This entry is about one TCR beta chain. Its specificity is unknown. The sample originates from a study of cytomegalovirus exposure and HLA in healthy donors. The study's findings and limits: An Asian-associated ancestry cluster reportedly showed fewer N-insertions than the approximately 700-donor mean in a later analysis. Presence/absence analyses took donor sequencing depth as roughly uniform. A cluster of highly shared sequence variants was likely a sequencing artifact.

The CDR3 loop spans 16 amino acids. The V end lost 3 bases, the J end lost 4 bases, and 19 bases lay between the germline ends. Germline CDR1 reads SGHNT; CDR2 reads YENEEA. The PCR made use of 60 Vbeta and 13 Jbeta primers. Data came from immunoSEQ multiplex PCR; TCRdb stores just in-frame clones and leaves some out. The repertoire table contains 170,000 or so clones. The receptor was isolated from a young man in good health and CMV-seronegative. The chain joins TRBV11-3 to TRBJ2-7; D perhaps matches TRBD2 (6 bases). What was sequenced was PBMCs. CDR3: CASSLVGRGSGYEQYF. The CDR3 DNA is TGTGCCAGCAGCTTGGTTGGCCGGGGTAGCGGATACGAGCAGTACTTC.